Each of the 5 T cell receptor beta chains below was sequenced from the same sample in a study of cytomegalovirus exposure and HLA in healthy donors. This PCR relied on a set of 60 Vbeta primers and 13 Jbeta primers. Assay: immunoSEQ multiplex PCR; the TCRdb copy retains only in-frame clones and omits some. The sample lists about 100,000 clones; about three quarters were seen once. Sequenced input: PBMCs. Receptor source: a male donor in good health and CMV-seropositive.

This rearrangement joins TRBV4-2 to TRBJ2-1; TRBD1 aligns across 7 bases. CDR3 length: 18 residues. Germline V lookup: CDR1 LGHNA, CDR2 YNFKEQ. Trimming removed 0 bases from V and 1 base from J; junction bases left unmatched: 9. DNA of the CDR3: TGTGCCAGCAGCCAAGATGGGAACAGGGGACCTTCCTACAATGAGCAGTTCTTC. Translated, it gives CASSQDGNRGPSYNEQFF.

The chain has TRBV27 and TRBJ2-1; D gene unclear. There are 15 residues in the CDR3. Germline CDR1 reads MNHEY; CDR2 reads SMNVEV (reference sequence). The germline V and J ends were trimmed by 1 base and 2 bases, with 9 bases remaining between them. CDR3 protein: CASSLFSPAYNEQFF. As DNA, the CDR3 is TGTGCCAGCAGTTTATTTTCCCCCGCCTACAATGAGCAGTTCTTC.

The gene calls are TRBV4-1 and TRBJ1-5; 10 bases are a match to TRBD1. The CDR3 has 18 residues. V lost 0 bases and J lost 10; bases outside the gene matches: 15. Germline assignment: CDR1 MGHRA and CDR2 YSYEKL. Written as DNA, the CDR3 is TGCGCCAGCAGCCAAGAATTAGTTAGACAGGGGGCTGCTCGTCCCCAGCATTTT. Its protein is CASSQELVRQGAARPQHF.

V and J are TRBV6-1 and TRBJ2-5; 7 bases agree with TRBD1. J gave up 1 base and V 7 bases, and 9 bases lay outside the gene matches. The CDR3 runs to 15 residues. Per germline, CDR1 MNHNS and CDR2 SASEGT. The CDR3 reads CASTPKPGGQETQYF. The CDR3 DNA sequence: TGTGCCAGCACCCCCAAGCCAGGGGGCCAAGAGACCCAGTACTTC.

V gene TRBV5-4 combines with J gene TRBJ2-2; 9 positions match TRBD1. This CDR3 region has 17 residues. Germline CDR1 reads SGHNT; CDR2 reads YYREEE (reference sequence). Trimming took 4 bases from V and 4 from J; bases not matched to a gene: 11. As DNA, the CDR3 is TGTGCCAGCAGCACCCGGGACACAGGGGGCCCCACCGGGGAGCTGTTTTTT. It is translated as CASSTRDTGGPTGELFF.